The T cell receptor (gamma chain) described here comes from a study of intestinal T cells in coeliac disease. Trimming took 0 bases from V and 7 from J; bases not matched to a gene: 8. The germline V gene has CDR1 EGSNGY and CDR2 YDSYNSKV. The CDR3 is 15 residues long. General study points: CDR3 sequence counts may reflect PCR duplicates rather than true repeats. Using TRD kmers, classification was 22 of 22 correct; leave-one-out accuracy reportedly around 90%. Some TCR sequences were likely missing due to degraded FFPE-derived DNA.

LymphoTrack primers amplified TRG sequences from about 0.2 ug of biopsy DNA. TCRdb reprocessed the multiplex PCR reads through CATT. The table shows several hundred gamma-chain clones, with about 50% occurring only once. This clone is categorized as large. Its antigen remains unidentified. Additional DNA sequences in this sample encode the identical CDR3. Genomic DNA came from ten roughly 5.2-µm formalin-fixed paraffin-embedded scrolls per case. The chain uses TRGV2 and TRGJP2. The sequence was obtained from a human donor with celiac disease. The sequencing sample was made of a duodenal biopsy. The CDR3 DNA follows: TGTGCCACCTGGGACGGGCCTGGGGCTGATTGGATCAAGACGTTT. Amino acid sequence: CATWDGPGADWIKTF.